These 16 T cell receptor beta chains share one sample of origin, sequenced in a study of radiotherapy plus CTLA-4 blockade in lung cancer. Repertoires were generated with immunoSEQ multiplex PCR, while TCRdb's copy carries only in-frame clones and drops some. The table includes around 85,000 clones, about 90% detected once. The starting material was peripheral blood, obtained from a patient treated with radiotherapy plus ipilimumab. The receptors derive from a human donor with non-small cell lung cancer who had a partial response to radiotherapy plus ipilimumab.

The chain links TRBV25-1 to TRBJ1-1, with 7 bases fitting TRBD1. J was trimmed by 6 bases and V by 3 bases; bases with no gene match: 4. The length of the CDR3 is 13 residues. Germline V gives CDR1 MGHDK, CDR2 SYGVNS. The CDR3 DNA reads as TGTGCCAGCAGTGATCCGACAGGGCCTGAAGCTTTCTTT. It encodes CASSDPTGPEAFF. The entire variable domain, with the rest obtained from reference TRBV25-1 and TRBJ1-1, is as follows: EADIYQTPRYLVIGTGKKITLECSQTMGHDKMYWYQQDPGMELHLIHYSYGVNSTEKGDLSSESTVSRIRTEHFPLTLESARPSHTSQYLCASSDPTGPEAFFGQGTRLTVV.

This clone was seen only once. The junction differs from germline at one of its ends, possibly a read error. The chain combines TRBV7-6 with TRBJ2-2, with D perhaps TRBD2 (5 bases). The CDR3 extends over 12 amino acids. CDR1 SGHVS and CDR2 FNYEAQ come from the germline V gene. The CDR3 DNA reads TGTGCCAGCAGCCCCTTCACCGGGGAGCCGTTTTTT. Translating it yields CASSPFTGEPFF.

This rearrangement joins TRBV5-1 to TRBJ2-1; 9 nucleotides match TRBD1. CDR3 length: 15 amino acids. With V trimmed by 0 bases and J by 7 bases, 5 bases remained unmatched. CDR1 SGHRS and CDR2 YFSETQ come from the germline V gene. The CDR3 bases are TGCGCCAGCAGCTTGGATGGGACAGGGACGAATGAGCAGTTCTTC. Translation: CASSLDGTGTNEQFF.

The chain couples TRBV27 to TRBJ2-2; perhaps TRBD2 as D (5 bases). Germline assignment: CDR1 MNHEY and CDR2 SMNVEV (reference sequence). This CDR3 comprises 15 residues. Trimming took off 6 bases at V and 2 bases at J, with 13 bases between the two ends. This CDR3 is CASSVGRTNTGELFF. CDR3 coding DNA: TGTGCCAGCAGCGTCGGGCGGACTAACACCGGGGAGCTGTTTTTT.

This clone occurred once. V gene TRBV5-5 combines with J gene TRBJ2-2; D is perhaps TRBD2 (6 bases). Trimming took 7 bases from V and 4 from J, leaving 17 bases between them. The CDR3 loop spans 15 amino acids. Germline loops: CDR1 SGHKS, CDR2 YYEKEE (reference sequence). CDR3 in amino acids: CASERSGDPTGELFF. The CDR3 nucleotides are TGTGCCAGCGAGCGATCGGGAGACCCCACCGGGGAGCTGTTTTTT.

This clone was detected a few times. The J gene is TRBJ2-1, the V gene TRBV2; 8 bases fit TRBD2. Germline CDR1 is SNHLY and CDR2 is FYNNEI. The CDR3 is 18 residues long. Trimming removed 11 bases from V and 0 bases from J; junction bases left unmatched: 18. The CDR3 loop reads CAAKGPGGRLSSYNEQFF. The CDR3 DNA reads as TGTGCCGCGAAGGGCCCGGGAGGGAGGCTGAGCTCCTACAATGAGCAGTTCTTC. Based on the CDR3 plus reference TRBV2 and TRBJ2-1, the full variable domain is EPEVTQTPSHQVTQMGQEVILRCVPISNHLYFYWYRQILGQKVEFLVSFYNNEISEKSEIFDDQFSVERPDGSNFTLKIRSTKLEDSAMYFCAAKGPGGRLSSYNEQFFGPGTRLTVL.

The rearrangement joins TRBV7-2 to TRBJ2-6, with unresolved D. The CDR3 is 16 amino acids. Germline V gene sequence: CDR1 SGHTA, CDR2 FQGNSA. V was trimmed by 5 bases and J by 0 bases, leaving 11 bases between them. The CDR3 spells CASSPTSSSGANVLTF. DNA of the CDR3: TGTGCCAGCAGCCCTACGTCTAGCTCTGGGGCCAACGTCCTGACTTTC.

This clone is a singleton in its sample. The CDR3 region is CASSQDVATGGTDTQYF. The CDR3 region has the DNA TGCGCCAGCAGCCAAGATGTAGCGACAGGGGGCACAGATACGCAGTATTTT. V is TRBV4-3 and J is TRBJ2-3; 8 nucleotides align to TRBD1. V was pared by 0 bases and J by 1 base, with 6 bases of the junction left unmatched. This CDR3 is built from 17 residues. The germline V gene has CDR1 LGHNA and CDR2 YSLEER.

The chain recombines TRBV28 with TRBJ2-2; D is undetermined. This CDR3 has 12 residues. Germline lookup yields CDR1 MDHEN and CDR2 SYDVKM. Between the trimmed V and J ends, which lost 2 bases and 7 bases, there was a span of 5 bases. CDR3 in DNA: TGTGCCAGCAGTTTACCGGGCGGGGAGCTGTTTTTT. This sequence encodes CASSLPGGELFF.

This clone was recorded only once. V gene TRBV15 combines with J gene TRBJ1-1; the D gene is possibly TRBD1 (6 bases). Germline CDR1 and CDR2: LNHNV and YYDKDF (reference sequence). V shed 2 bases and J shed 4 bases, with 17 bases lying between them. The CDR3 sequence is 16 residues long. As DNA, the CDR3 is TGTGCCACCAGCAGATTTTGGGGGGGGGCGATCACTGAAGCTTTCTTT. Translated, it gives CATSRFWGGAITEAFF. Variable domain in full (rest from reference TRBV15 and TRBJ1-1): DAMVIQNPRYQVTQFGKPVTLSCSQTLNHNVMYWYQQKSSQAPKLLFHYYDKDFNNEADTPDNFQSRRPNTSFCFLDIRSPGLGDTAMYLCATSRFWGGAITEAFFGQGTRLTVV.

The rearrangement links TRBV6-6 to TRBJ2-1; TRBD2 agrees at 14 bases. The CDR3 has 16 amino acids. Germline trimming cut 5 bases from V and 8 bases from J; bases unmatched to any gene: 8. The germline CDR1 and CDR2 sequences are MNHNY and SVGAGI (reference sequence). This CDR3 is CASSGGTSGSVYEQFF. CDR3 nucleotide sequence: TGTGCCAGCAGTGGTGGGACTAGCGGGAGTGTCTATGAGCAGTTCTTC.

The sample holds one count of this clone. Here the CDR3 reads CASSARQEVNTGELFF. The CDR3 bases are TGTGCCAGCAGCGCCCGACAGGAAGTCAACACCGGGGAGCTGTTTTTT. The V gene is TRBV7-2, the J gene TRBJ2-2; possible D gene TRBD1, 6 bases. The germline CDR1 and CDR2 sequences are SGHTA and FQGNSA. The V gene lost 5 bases and the J gene lost 2 bases, with 15 bases spanning the gap. The CDR3 totals 16 residues.

This chain uses TRBV28 with TRBJ1-2; a weak D match, TRBD1 (6 bases). V was cut by 5 bases and J by 8 bases, with 21 bases left in between. The length of the CDR3 is 15 residues. Germline lookup yields CDR1 MDHEN and CDR2 SYDVKM. The CDR3 sequence is CASSDEVTGGIGYTF. For the CDR3, the DNA is TGTGCCAGCAGTGATGAAGTTACGGGGGGCATAGGCTACACCTTC.

The gene calls are TRBV6-1 and TRBJ2-7; D might be TRBD2 (5 bases). Germline V CDR1 and CDR2: MNHNS, SASEGT. The V end lost 4 bases, the J end lost 2 bases, and 9 bases lay between the germline ends. This CDR3 has 13 residues. DNA for the CDR3: TGTGCCAGCAGTGTCGGGGAAGCCTACGAGCAGTACTTC. Its translation is CASSVGEAYEQYF.

The chain links TRBV20-1 to TRBJ1-2; the D is unclear. Germline lookup yields CDR1 DFQATT and CDR2 SNEGSKA (reference sequence). The CDR3 length is 11 residues. V lost 1 base and J 4 bases, leaving 4 bases between the germline ends. In DNA form, the CDR3 reads TGCAGTGCTAGAGCCGGCTATGGCTACACCTTC. Protein: CSARAGYGYTF.

The gene calls are TRBV18 and TRBJ2-1, with TRBD1 matching over 8 bases. Per germline, CDR1 KGHSH and CDR2 LQKENI. The trim removed 6 bases at V and 2 bases at J, leaving 3 bases unmatched. The CDR3 runs to 14 residues. The CDR3 sequence: CASSQGATYNEQFF. In nucleotides, the CDR3 is TGTGCCAGCTCGCAGGGGGCCACCTACAATGAGCAGTTCTTC.